This TCR beta chain was recovered during a study of T cells expressing NK-cell markers. Study overall: Sorted T-cell subsets CD3+CD56+NKG2C+, CD3+CD56+NKG2C- and CD3+CD56-NKG2C+ were TCR beta-sequenced. Study-wide results and limits: The leading position in the CD3+CD56-NKG2C+ fraction of several donors also went to these clonotypes. Dominant NKG2C+ clonotypes accounted for about 1.0-8% of CD8+ T cells in six donors.

For TCR beta, cDNA was produced by 5'RACE template switching with UMIs. TCRdb re-called the 5' RACE reads and gives one entry per CDR3 protein, without DNA. The data include approximately 460,000 distinct CDR3 sequences; the top ten clones carry approximately 6.8%. Notes on this clonotype: Its target is not known.

In germline, CDR1 is SGHAT, CDR2 FQNNGV. CDR3 length equals 13 residues. This rearrangement joins TRBV11-2 to TRBJ2-5; TCRdb names TRBD1, which stays unverified in the absence of DNA. The sequence was collected from a woman between 18 and 75 years old in good health. Sequences were obtained from blood T cells: a sorted CD56 or NKG2C T cell subset, CD4+ or CD8+ T cells, or bulk PBMC T cells (not recorded which). The CDR3 sequence is CASSRDRWETQYF.